This T cell receptor (beta chain) was identified during a study of blood T cell repertoires in COVID-19. At the level of the study: The study drew acute and convalescent COVID-19 samples from the United States, Italy and Spain.

The repertoire was sequenced with immunoSEQ multiplex PCR; TCRdb's copy has only in-frame clones and lacks some. The sample lists 280,000 or so clones, more than 70% occurring once. V was clipped by 3 bases and J by 8 bases; unmatched bases: 8. The germline V gene has CDR1 KGHDR and CDR2 SFDVKD. This CDR3 comprises 16 residues. The gene calls are TRBV24-1 and TRBJ1-4; TRBD1 agrees at 10 bases. The TCR originated in a woman aged 30 to 39 who had recovered from COVID-19. Material: peripheral blood. The CDR3 region is CATSDPRDRGEEKLFF. CDR3 sequence (DNA): TGTGCCACCAGTGATCCAAGGGACAGGGGAGAAGAAAAACTGTTTTTT.